The clone carrying this T cell receptor beta chain was detected a few times. This sample was included in a study of CD8+ T cells in alopecia areata. Extracted from the samples, RNA was reverse transcribed into cDNA to serve as the sequencing template. Clones were read by immunoSEQ multiplex PCR, and TCRdb kept only the in-frame ones, dropping some. Found here are about 150,000 clones, approximately 60% of them singletons; the top ten hold around 4.8%. This receptor was identified in a human donor in good health. Material: CD4+ T cells sorted from blood.

Written as DNA, the CDR3 is TGTGCCAGCAGCTTTGGGTCCTACAATGAGCAGTTCTTC. Residues: CASSFGSYNEQFF. V is TRBV5-6 and J is TRBJ2-1; D gene unclear. Germline CDR1 is SGHDT and CDR2 is YYEEEE. Trimming took 2 bases from V and 1 from J, leaving 4 bases between them. CDR3 length equals 13 residues.